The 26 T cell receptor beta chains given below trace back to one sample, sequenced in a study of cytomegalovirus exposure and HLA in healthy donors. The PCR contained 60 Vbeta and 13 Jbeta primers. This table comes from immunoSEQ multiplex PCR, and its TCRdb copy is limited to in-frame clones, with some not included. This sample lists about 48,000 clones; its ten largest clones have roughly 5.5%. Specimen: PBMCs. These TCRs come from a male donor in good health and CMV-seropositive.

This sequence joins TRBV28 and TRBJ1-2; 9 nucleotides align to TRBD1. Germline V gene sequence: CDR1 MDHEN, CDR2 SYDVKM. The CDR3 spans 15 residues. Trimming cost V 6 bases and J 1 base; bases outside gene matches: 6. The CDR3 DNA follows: TGTGCCAGCAGGGGGACAGGGAGGTATAACTATGGCTACACCTTC. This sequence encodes CASRGTGRYNYGYTF.

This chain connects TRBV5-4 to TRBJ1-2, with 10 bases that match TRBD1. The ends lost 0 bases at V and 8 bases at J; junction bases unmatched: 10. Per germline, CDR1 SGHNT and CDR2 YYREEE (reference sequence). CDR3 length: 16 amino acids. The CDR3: CASSLDPGQGTVGYTF. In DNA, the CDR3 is TGTGCCAGCAGCTTGGACCCGGGACAGGGGACGGTCGGCTACACCTTC.

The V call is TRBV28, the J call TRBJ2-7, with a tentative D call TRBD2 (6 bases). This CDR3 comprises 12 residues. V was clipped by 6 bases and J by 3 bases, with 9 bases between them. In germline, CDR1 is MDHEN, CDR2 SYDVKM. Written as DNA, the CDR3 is TGTGCCAGCAGGGGACTTATCTACGAGCAGTACTTC. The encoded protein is CASRGLIYEQYF. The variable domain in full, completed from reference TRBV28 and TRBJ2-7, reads DVKVTQSSRYLVKRTGEKVFLECVQDMDHENMFWYRQDPGLGLRLIYFSYDVKMKEKGDIPEGYSVSREKKERFSLILESASTNQTSMYLCASRGLIYEQYFGPGTRLTVT.

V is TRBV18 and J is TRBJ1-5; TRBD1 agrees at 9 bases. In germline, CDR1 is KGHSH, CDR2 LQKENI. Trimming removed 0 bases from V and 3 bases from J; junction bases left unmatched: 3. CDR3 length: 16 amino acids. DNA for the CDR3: TGTGCCAGCTCACCACCGGGACAGGGCCCCAATCAGCCCCAGCATTTT. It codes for CASSPPGQGPNQPQHF.

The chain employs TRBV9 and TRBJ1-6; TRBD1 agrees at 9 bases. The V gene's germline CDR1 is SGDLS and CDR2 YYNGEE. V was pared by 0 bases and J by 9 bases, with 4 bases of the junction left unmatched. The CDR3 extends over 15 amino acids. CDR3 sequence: CASSVAGQGSSPLHF. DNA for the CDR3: TGTGCCAGCAGCGTAGCCGGACAGGGGAGTTCACCCCTCCACTTT. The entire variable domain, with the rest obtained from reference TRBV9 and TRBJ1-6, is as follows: DSGVTQTPKHLITATGQRVTLRCSPRSGDLSVYWYQQSLDQGLQFLIQYYNGEERAKGNILERFSAQQFPDLHSELNLSSLELGDSALYFCASSVAGQGSSPLHFGNGTRLTVT.

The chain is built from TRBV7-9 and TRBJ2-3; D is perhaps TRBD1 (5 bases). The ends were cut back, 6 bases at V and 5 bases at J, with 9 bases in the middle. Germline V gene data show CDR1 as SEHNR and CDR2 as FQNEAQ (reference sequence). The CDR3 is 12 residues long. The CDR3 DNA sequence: TGTGCCAGCAGGACGACAGAAGATACGCAGTATTTT. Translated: CASRTTEDTQYF.

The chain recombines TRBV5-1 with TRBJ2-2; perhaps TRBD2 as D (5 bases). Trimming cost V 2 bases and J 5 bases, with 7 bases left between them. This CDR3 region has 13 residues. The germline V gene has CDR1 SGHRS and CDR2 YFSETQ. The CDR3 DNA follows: TGCGCCAGCAGCTTATGGGAGACCGGGGAGCTGTTTTTT. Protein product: CASSLWETGELFF.

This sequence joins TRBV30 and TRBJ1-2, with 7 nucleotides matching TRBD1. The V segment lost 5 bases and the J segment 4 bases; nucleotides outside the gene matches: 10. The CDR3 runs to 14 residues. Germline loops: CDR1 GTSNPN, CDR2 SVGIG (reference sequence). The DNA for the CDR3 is TGTGCCTGGGGGGGCCACCGGGACAGCTATGGCTACACCTTC. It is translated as CAWGGHRDSYGYTF.

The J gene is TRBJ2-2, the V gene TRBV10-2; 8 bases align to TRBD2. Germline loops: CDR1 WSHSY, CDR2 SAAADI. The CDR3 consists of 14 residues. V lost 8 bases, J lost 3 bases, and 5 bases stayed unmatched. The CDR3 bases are TGCGCCAGCCGGGGGCGGGGGGACACCGGGGAGCTGTTTTTT. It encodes CASRGRGDTGELFF.

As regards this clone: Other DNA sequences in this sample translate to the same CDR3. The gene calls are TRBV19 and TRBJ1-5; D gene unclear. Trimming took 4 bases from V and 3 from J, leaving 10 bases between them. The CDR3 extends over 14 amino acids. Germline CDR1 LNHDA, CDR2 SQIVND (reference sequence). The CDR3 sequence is CASSSPNYNQPQHF. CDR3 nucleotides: TGTGCCAGTAGTAGTCCCAACTACAATCAGCCCCAGCATTTT. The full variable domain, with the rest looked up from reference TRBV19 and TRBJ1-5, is DGGITQSPKYLFRKEGQNVTLSCEQNLNHDAMYWYRQDPGQGLRLIYYSQIVNDFQKGDIAEGYSVSREKKESFPLTVTSAQKNPTAFYLCASSSPNYNQPQHFGDGTRLSIL.

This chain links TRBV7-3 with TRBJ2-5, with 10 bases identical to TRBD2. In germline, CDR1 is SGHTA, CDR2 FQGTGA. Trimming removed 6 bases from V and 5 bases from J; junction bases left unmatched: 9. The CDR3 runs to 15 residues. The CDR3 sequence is CASRKSGGVGETQYF. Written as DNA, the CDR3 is TGTGCCAGCAGGAAGAGCGGGGGGGTAGGGGAGACCCAGTACTTC.

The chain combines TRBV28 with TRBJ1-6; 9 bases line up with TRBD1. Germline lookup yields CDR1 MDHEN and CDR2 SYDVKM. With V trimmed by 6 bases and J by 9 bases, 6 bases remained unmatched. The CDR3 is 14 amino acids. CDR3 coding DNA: TGTGCCAGCAGCGGCGGGGACAGGGCTTCACCCCTCCACTTT. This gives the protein CASSGGDRASPLHF.

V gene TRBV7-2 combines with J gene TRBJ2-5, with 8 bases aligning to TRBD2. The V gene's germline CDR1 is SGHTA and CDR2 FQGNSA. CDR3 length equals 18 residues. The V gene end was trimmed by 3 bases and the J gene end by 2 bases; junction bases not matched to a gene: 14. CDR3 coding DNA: TGTGCCAGCAGCTTGGGGGCCTCTAGGAGCGGGGGTCAAGAGACCCAGTACTTC. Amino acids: CASSLGASRSGGQETQYF.

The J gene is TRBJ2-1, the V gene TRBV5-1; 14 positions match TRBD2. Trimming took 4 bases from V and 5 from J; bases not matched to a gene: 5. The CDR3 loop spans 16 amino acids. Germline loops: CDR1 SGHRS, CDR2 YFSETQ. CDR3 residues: CASSIGLAGGNNEQFF. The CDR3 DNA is TGCGCCAGCAGCATCGGACTAGCGGGGGGCAACAATGAGCAGTTCTTC.

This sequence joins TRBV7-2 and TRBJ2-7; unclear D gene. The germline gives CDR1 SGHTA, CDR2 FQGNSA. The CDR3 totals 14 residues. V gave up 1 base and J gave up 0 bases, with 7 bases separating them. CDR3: CASSLGGGSYEQYF. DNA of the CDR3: TGTGCCAGCAGCTTAGGAGGCGGCTCCTACGAGCAGTACTTC.

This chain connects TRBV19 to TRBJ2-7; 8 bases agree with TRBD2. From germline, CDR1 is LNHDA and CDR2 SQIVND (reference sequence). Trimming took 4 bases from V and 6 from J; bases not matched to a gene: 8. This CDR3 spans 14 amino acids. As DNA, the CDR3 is TGTGCCAGTAGTAGACCGGGGGGGTTGGGCGAGCAGTACTTC. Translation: CASSRPGGLGEQYF.

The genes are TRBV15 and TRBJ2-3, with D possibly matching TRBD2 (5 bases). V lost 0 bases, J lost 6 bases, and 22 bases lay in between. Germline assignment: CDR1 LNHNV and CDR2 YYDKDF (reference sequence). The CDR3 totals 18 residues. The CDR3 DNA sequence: TGTGCCACCAGCAGAGATCCGGTGGCTAGTGAGGGCTTCGATACGCAGTATTTT. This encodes CATSRDPVASEGFDTQYF.

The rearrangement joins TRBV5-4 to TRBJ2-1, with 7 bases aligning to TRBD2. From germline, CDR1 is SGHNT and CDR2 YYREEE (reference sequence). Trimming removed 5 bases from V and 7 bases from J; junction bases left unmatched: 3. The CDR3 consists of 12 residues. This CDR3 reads CASSSGFNEQFF. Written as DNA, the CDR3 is TGTGCCAGCAGTAGCGGGTTTAATGAGCAGTTCTTC.

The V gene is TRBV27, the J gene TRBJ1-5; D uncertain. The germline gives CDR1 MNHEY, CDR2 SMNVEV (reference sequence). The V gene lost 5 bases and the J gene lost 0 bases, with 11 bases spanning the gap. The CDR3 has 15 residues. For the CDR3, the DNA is TGTGCCAGCAGTCCCGTCGGTTATAGCAATCAGCCCCAGCATTTT. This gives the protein CASSPVGYSNQPQHF.

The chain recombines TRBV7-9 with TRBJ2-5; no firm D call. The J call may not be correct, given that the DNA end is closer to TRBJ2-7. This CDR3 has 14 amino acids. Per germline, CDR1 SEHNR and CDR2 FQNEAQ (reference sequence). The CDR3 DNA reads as TGTGCCAGTGGCCCACCGCTACAAGCGTACGAGCAGTACTTC. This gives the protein CASGPPLQAYEQYF.

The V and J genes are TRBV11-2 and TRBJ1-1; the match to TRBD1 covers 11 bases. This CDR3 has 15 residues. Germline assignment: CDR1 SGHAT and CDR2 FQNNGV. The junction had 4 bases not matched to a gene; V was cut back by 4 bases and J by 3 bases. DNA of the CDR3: TGTGCCAGCAGCTGGGGGACAGGGGGGTACACTGAAGCTTTCTTT. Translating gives CASSWGTGGYTEAFF.

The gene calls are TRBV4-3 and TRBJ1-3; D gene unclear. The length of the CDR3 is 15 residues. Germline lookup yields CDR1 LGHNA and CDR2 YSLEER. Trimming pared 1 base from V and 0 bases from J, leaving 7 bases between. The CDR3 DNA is TGCGCCAGCAGCCAAGGTGTCAACTCTGGAAACACCATATATTTT. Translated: CASSQGVNSGNTIYF.

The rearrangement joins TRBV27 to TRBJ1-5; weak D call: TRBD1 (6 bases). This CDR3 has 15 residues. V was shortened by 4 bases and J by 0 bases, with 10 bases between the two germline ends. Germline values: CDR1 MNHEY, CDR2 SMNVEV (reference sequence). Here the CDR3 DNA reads TGTGCCAGCAGTTGGGGGGGCCATAGCAATCAGCCCCAGCATTTT. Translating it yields CASSWGGHSNQPQHF.

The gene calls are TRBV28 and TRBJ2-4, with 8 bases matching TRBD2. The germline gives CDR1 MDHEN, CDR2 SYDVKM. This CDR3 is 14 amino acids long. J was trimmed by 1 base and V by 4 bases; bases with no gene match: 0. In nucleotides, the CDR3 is TGTGCCAGCAGTTCGGGGGGGGCCAAAAACATTCAGTACTTC. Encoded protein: CASSSGGAKNIQYF.

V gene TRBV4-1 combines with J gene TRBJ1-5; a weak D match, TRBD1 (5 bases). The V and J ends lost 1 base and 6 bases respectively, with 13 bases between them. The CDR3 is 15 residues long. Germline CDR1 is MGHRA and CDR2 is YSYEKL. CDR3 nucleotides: TGCGCCAGCAGCCAAGTGGGGGGTCGGTTTCAGCCCCAGCATTTT. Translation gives CASSQVGGRFQPQHF.

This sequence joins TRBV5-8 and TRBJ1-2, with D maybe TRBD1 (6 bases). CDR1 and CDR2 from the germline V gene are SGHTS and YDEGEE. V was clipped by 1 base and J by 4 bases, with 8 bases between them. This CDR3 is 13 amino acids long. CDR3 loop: CASSLQGSYGYTF. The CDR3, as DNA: TGTGCCAGCAGCTTGCAGGGGAGCTATGGCTACACCTTC.